The T cell receptor (beta chain) described here comes from a study of shared clonotypes between healthy human individuals. Details on this clone: What it binds is not known.

This CDR3 is 15 amino acids long. In germline, CDR1 is MNHEY, CDR2 SVGAGI. Trimming took off 2 bases at V and 4 bases at J, with 15 bases between the two ends. Overall study findings and caveats: The diversity represented, both genetic and in exposure history, was limited by few donors. A generally larger estimated richness was seen in naive subsets than in memory subsets.

Sequencing was performed with immunoSEQ multiplex PCR; in TCRdb, only in-frame clones are kept and a portion is missing. The table shows approximately 2.1 million clones, with more than 80% occurring only once. Sequencing was done on a sample of naive CD4+ T cells from PBMCs. Documented subset: CD45RA+ positively selected. V and J are TRBV6-5 and TRBJ2-7; D tentatively fits TRBD1 or TRBD2 (6 bases each). This receptor was taken from a man between 18 and 29 years old in good health. Some clones in this sample may be carry-over from other donors' samples. CDR3 sequence reads: CASSYNQKGGYEQYF. The CDR3, as DNA: TGTGCCAGCAGTTACAATCAAAAGGGGGGTTACGAGCAGTACTTC.